This TCR beta chain was observed in a study of blood T cell repertoires in COVID-19. On the study more broadly: COVID-19 samples, acute and convalescent, were from the United States, Italy and Spain.

The CDR3 runs 12 residues. V shed 6 bases and J shed 9 bases, with 12 bases lying between them. Germline V gene lookup returns CDR1 LNHDA and CDR2 SQIVND (reference sequence). As processed by the authors: Amplification with reference gene primers provided the estimates of nucleated cell counts. The assay was immunoSEQ multiplex PCR, and TCRdb's table has in-frame clones only and misses some. V and J calls plus clone size are reproduced from that table; the DNA served to infer D and trimming. The table lists 330,000 or so clones, roughly 87% of them singletons. The chain is built from TRBV19 and TRBJ2-1; tentatively, D is TRBD2 (5 bases). The sample consisted of peripheral blood. This sequence was found in a young man with COVID-19, enrolled during active disease. The CDR3 protein is CASSSAAGEQFF. CDR3 coding DNA: TGTGCCAGTAGCTCCGCGGCGGGTGAGCAGTTCTTC.